The rows below give T cell receptor beta chains drawn from one sample of a study of Ad26.COV2.S vaccination and SARS-CoV-2 variants. Assay used: immunoSEQ multiplex PCR; TCRdb lists only in-frame clones, some missing. The data hold some 390,000 clones, with 80% to 90% observed a single time. The specimen comprised peripheral blood, sampled in a trial of Ad26.COV2.S vaccine versus placebo. These TCRs come from a person aged 18-65 years who received the Ad26.COV2.S COVID-19 vaccine or a placebo. Each CDR3 is given with its conserved first and last residue. D genes are given only for firm matches. Only some rows state a clone size, as once, few, many or a class for expanded clones.

>17|TRBV5-1|TRBD1|NA|TRBJ1-4
TGCGCCAGCAGCTCGACAGGGGTTGTAGACTCTAGTGAAAAACTGTTTTTT
CASSSTGVVDSSEKLFF
>12|TRBV5-4|TRBD1|NA|TRBJ1-1
TGTGCCAGCAGCCCCGGACAGGCTGAAGCTTTCTTT
CASSPGQAEAFF
>15|TRBV27|NA|NA|TRBJ1-6
TGTGCCAGCAGTTTATCGCCAAGTTTGAATTCACCCCTCCACTTT
CASSLSPSLNSPLHF
>15|TRBV19|NA|NA|TRBJ1-2
TGTGCCAGTAGTCCGGTTACATCTATTAACTATGGCTACACCTTC
CASSPVTSINYGYTF
>16|TRBV7-9|TRBD1|NA|TRBJ1-2
TGTGCCAGCAGCTTACGGACAGGGAAAAAATTTTATGGCTACACCTTC
CASSLRTGKKFYGYTF
>13|TRBV6-5|NA|NA|TRBJ1-2
TGTGCCAGCAGCAGAGACAGTAACTATGGCTACACCTTC
CASSRDSNYGYTF
>15|TRBV7-2|NA|NA|TRBJ2-3
TGTGCCAGCAGCCTCGGGACTTCGGGGGCAGATACGCAGTATTTT
CASSLGTSGADTQYF
>13|TRBV20-1|TRBD1|NA|TRBJ1-5
TGCAGTGCTAGTAGTGACAGGGAACAGCCCCAGCATTTT
CSASSDREQPQHF
>14|TRBV5-1|NA|NA|TRBJ1-3
TGCGCCAGCAGTGAGGATAATTTGGGAAACACCATATATTTT
CASSEDNLGNTIYF
>17|TRBV19|NA|NA|TRBJ2-2
TGTGCCAGTAGTATAGGGAGGGGGACCCTCCCTACCGGGGAGCTGTTTTTT
CASSIGRGTLPTGELFF
>13|TRBV19|NA|NA|TRBJ1-2
TGTGCCAGTGTCCGGGACCCCACCATTGGCTACACCTTC
CASVRDPTIGYTF
>14|TRBV18|NA|NA|TRBJ2-1
TGTGCCAGCTCTCCACCCTCTCTAGCCTATGAGCAGTTCTTC
CASSPPSLAYEQFF
>17|TRBV4-1|NA|NA|TRBJ1-2
TGCGCCAGCAGCCTCTTACCGGACATCCTGGCTAGCTATGGCTACACCTTC
CASSLLPDILASYGYTF
>10|TRBV30|NA|once|TRBJ1-1
TGTGCCTGGGAGAACACTGAAGCTTTCTTT
CAWENTEAFF
>14|TRBV30|NA|NA|TRBJ2-1
TGTGCCTGGAGAGACGGAGGTTGGGCCGATGAGCAGTTCTTC
CAWRDGGWADEQFF
>13|TRBV7-2|TRBD1|NA|TRBJ1-1
TGTGCCAGCAGCTCTCCGGGACAGGGAAATTTTTTCTTT
CASSSPGQGNFFF
>16|TRBV6-6|NA|NA|TRBJ2-1
TGTGCCAGCAGCTCGGCCCACACCCGCGCCTACAATGAGCAGTTCTTC
CASSSAHTRAYNEQFF
>19|TRBV5-6|NA|once|TRBJ2-2
TGTGCCAGCAGCTTGGGGCCGCGGCGGCGGGATCAGAACACCGGGGAGCTGTTTTTT
CASSLGPRRRDQNTGELFF
>14|TRBV19|TRBD1|NA|TRBJ1-1
TGTGCCAGTATCCCCTGGACAGGGGACGGTGAAGCTTTCTTT
CASIPWTGDGEAFF
>16|TRBV6-2/TRBV6-3|TRBD1|NA|TRBJ2-1
TGTGCCAGCAGTTTCTTCCGGGGCAGGGGGCGCGATGAGCAGTTCTTC
CASSFFRGRGRDEQFF
>14|TRBV6-2/TRBV6-3|NA|NA|TRBJ1-6
TGTGCCAGCAGTTCTCAACAGGCGGTTACACCCCTCCACTTT
CASSSQQAVTPLHF
>17|TRBV5-1|TRBD1|once|TRBJ1-4
TGCGCCAGCAGCTTGGATCCAGGGGGCCGGGTAGATGAAAAACTGTTTTTT
CASSLDPGGRVDEKLFF
>15|TRBV6-5|NA|once|TRBJ2-5
TGTGCCAGCAGGCTCCGGGTCAGGCCCCAAGAGACCCAGTACTTC
CASRLRVRPQETQYF
>14|TRBV5-1|NA|NA|TRBJ2-3
TGCGCCAGCAGCTTGAGACTCCTCACAGATACGCAGTATTTT
CASSLRLLTDTQYF
>15|TRBV7-2|NA|NA|TRBJ1-2
TGTGCCAGCAGCTCCAACCTGCTTAGTGTGGACGGCTACACCTTC
CASSSNLLSVDGYTF
>17|TRBV5-4|NA|NA|TRBJ1-2
TGTGCCAGCAGCCCAGGACAGAGTACCGGAGGACCTTATGGCTACACCTTC
CASSPGQSTGGPYGYTF
>15|TRBV9|NA|NA|TRBJ1-1
TGTGCCAGCAGCGTAGCGGGCGGGTTGAACACTGAAGCTTTCTTT
CASSVAGGLNTEAFF
>12|TRBV18|NA|NA|TRBJ1-1
TGTGCCAGCTCACCAAACCAGTATGAAGCTTTCTTT
CASSPNQYEAFF
>15|TRBV11-2|NA|NA|TRBJ1-1
TGTGCCAGCAGCTTATACGCAGGGAGGGACACTGAAGCTTTCTTT
CASSLYAGRDTEAFF
>12|TRBV2|NA|NA|TRBJ2-7
TGTGCCAGCTGCCCGGATTCCTACGAGCAGTACTTC
CASCPDSYEQYF
>11|TRBV5-1|NA|NA|TRBJ2-5
TGCGCCAGCAGCCTCCAAGAGACCCAGTACTTC
CASSLQETQYF
>15|TRBV18|TRBD2|NA|TRBJ2-3
TGTGCCAGCTCACCACAGCGGGGGGCCTCAGATACGCAGTATTTT
CASSPQRGASDTQYF